The clone carrying this TCR beta chain was seen once. Trimming cost V 3 bases and J 1 base, with 13 bases left between them. Germline CDR1 SGHDT, CDR2 YYEEEE. The CDR3 sequence is 15 residues long. Produced via immunoSEQ multiplex PCR; TCRdb's table is partial and in-frame only. The sample records roughly 9,700 clones, under 95% being singletons. This sample is part of a study of control samples from healthy donors and cancer patients. Sequencing used PBMCs. The TCR originated in a man aged 55 to 69 with colorectal cancer. The chain recombines TRBV5-6 with TRBJ1-1, with D unresolved. The CDR3 sequence is CASSYRITENTEAFF. Here the CDR3 DNA reads TGTGCCAGCAGCTATCGCATTACAGAGAACACTGAAGCTTTCTTT.